These 19 T cell receptor beta chains were all obtained from the same sample, sequenced in a study of T-cell memory formation after mild COVID-19. MiXCR, run by TCRdb on the 5' RACE reads, gives a single entry per CDR3 protein. The sample includes tens of thousands of distinct CDR3 sequences, around 7.2% of them seen just once. Sequenced: PBMCs or a T cell subset sorted from them (not recorded which). The receptor source for this set is a man aged 18 to 35 who had mild COVID-19 (a few samples of this study predate the infection). Cell type and time point are not known.

The chain couples TRBV5-4 to TRBJ2-1; 8 bases are shared with TRBD2. Germline lookup yields CDR1 SGHNT and CDR2 YYREEE (reference sequence). Trimming removed 5 bases from V and 4 bases from J; junction bases left unmatched: 14. The CDR3 is 17 amino acids. CDR3 amino acids: CASSPPRGQRGYNEQFF. The CDR3 DNA reads as TGTGCCAGCAGTCCCCCCCGAGGGCAGCGGGGGTACAATGAGCAGTTCTTC. Filled out from reference TRBV5-4 and TRBJ2-1, the complete variable domain reads ETGVTQSPTHLIKTRGQQVTLRCSSQSGHNTVSWYQQALGQGPQFIFQYYREEENGRGNFPPRFSGLQFPNYSSELNVNALELDDSALYLCASSPPRGQRGYNEQFFGPGTRLTVL.

This clonotype was seen many times. The chain is built from TRBV4-3 and TRBJ2-3; the D gene is possibly TRBD2 (6 bases). This CDR3 is 17 amino acids long. Trimming took 3 bases from V and 0 from J, leaving 16 bases between them. Germline V CDR1 and CDR2: LGHNA, YSLEER. This CDR3 reads CASSHDPRDSSTDTQYF. The DNA of the CDR3 is TGCGCCAGCAGCCATGACCCACGGGACTCGAGCACAGATACGCAGTATTTT.

This clonotype was observed many times. This CDR3 is CASSASAGLLNTEAFF. The DNA for the CDR3 is TGTGCCAGCAGCGCCTCGGCCGGTCTATTGAACACTGAAGCTTTCTTT. The chain joins TRBV9 to TRBJ1-1; D is unresolved. V shed 3 bases and J shed 0 bases, with 15 bases lying between them. CDR1 is SGDLS and CDR2 is YYNGEE in the germline V gene. There are 16 residues in the CDR3.

This clonotype was observed many times. CDR3 region: CSAGQGREQFF. The CDR3 DNA sequence: TGCAGTGCCGGACAAGGGAGGGAGCAGTTCTTC. The V and J genes are TRBV20-1 and TRBJ2-1; tentatively, D is TRBD2 (6 bases). Germline assignment: CDR1 DFQATT and CDR2 SNEGSKA (reference sequence). The ends were cut back, 6 bases at V and 10 bases at J, with 13 bases in the middle. This CDR3 comprises 11 residues.

The chain uses TRBV10-3 and TRBJ1-5; D remains unclear. CDR3 length equals 12 residues. The germline CDR1 and CDR2 sequences are ENHRY and SYGVKD. The V and J ends lost 7 bases and 1 base respectively, with 5 bases between them. The CDR3 nucleotides read TGTGCCATCAAGGAGAGCAATCAGCCCCAGCATTTT. Amino acid sequence: CAIKESNQPQHF.

The table lists this clonotype with many counts. The gene calls are TRBV7-2 and TRBJ2-7; TRBD1 aligns across 11 bases. CDR3 length equals 16 residues. J lost 6 bases, V lost 5 bases, and 12 bases had no gene match. Germline V gene data show CDR1 as SGHTA and CDR2 as FQGNSA. The CDR3 is CASSAWAGTGGSEQYV. The CDR3 nucleotides are TGTGCCAGCAGCGCATGGGCAGGGACAGGGGGTAGCGAGCAGTACGTC.

This clonotype was found a few times. The chain joins TRBV5-1 to TRBJ2-1; TRBD1 agrees at 7 bases. Germline V gene sequence: CDR1 SGHRS, CDR2 YFSETQ. The CDR3 sequence is 16 residues long. V trimming: 3 bases; J trimming: 4 bases; junction bases outside the gene matches: 10. Written as DNA, the CDR3 is TGCGCCAGCAGCTGGCTCGGGACAGACGGATACAATGAGCAGTTCTTC. It codes for CASSWLGTDGYNEQFF.

V is TRBV5-1 and J is TRBJ2-1, with a tentative D call TRBD2 (6 bases). The germline V gene has CDR1 SGHRS and CDR2 YFSETQ. Between the trimmed V and J ends, which lost 4 bases and 1 base, there was a span of 27 bases. The CDR3 is made up of 20 amino acids. CDR3 loop: CASSPWRGATGAVSYNEQFF. The CDR3 nucleotides are TGCGCCAGCAGCCCGTGGAGGGGAGCGACTGGCGCGGTATCCTACAATGAGCAGTTCTTC.

The chain combines TRBV5-1 with TRBJ1-4; TRBD1 aligns across 7 bases. The CDR3 is made up of 14 amino acids. Trimming removed 3 bases from V and 6 bases from J; junction bases left unmatched: 5. The germline V gene encodes CDR1 SGHRS and CDR2 YFSETQ. CDR3 protein: CASSSTGNDEKLFF. As DNA, the CDR3 is TGCGCCAGCAGCTCGACAGGGAACGATGAAAAACTGTTTTTT. Using reference TRBV5-1 and TRBJ1-4 for the parts outside the CDR3, the full variable domain is KAGVTQTPRYLIKTRGQQVTLSCSPISGHRSVSWYQQTPGQGLQFLFEYFSETQRNKGNFPGRFSGRQFSNSRSEMNVSTLELGDSALYLCASSSTGNDEKLFFGSGTQLSVL.

This clonotype has ten or more counts. The genes are TRBV4-1 and TRBJ2-3; D uncertain. Looked up from germline, CDR1 is MGHRA and CDR2 is YSYEKL. V gave up 0 bases and J gave up 2 bases, with 15 bases separating them. The CDR3 totals 17 residues. Here the CDR3 reads CASSQEASRPFTDTQYF. In DNA, the CDR3 is TGCGCCAGCAGCCAAGAGGCGTCCAGGCCTTTCACAGATACGCAGTATTTT.

Many counts were recorded for this clonotype. This sequence joins TRBV5-6 and TRBJ2-1; weak D call: TRBD2 (5 bases). Germline V lookup: CDR1 SGHDT, CDR2 YYEEEE. V lost 2 bases to trimming and J lost 2 bases, with 20 bases between them. The CDR3 is 18 amino acids. The CDR3: CASSFPGGFASPYNEQFF. CDR3 bases: TGTGCCAGCAGCTTTCCAGGAGGCTTCGCCTCCCCCTACAATGAGCAGTTCTTC.

This clonotype was seen at least ten times. The CDR3 DNA is TGTGCCAGCAGCGAGGGGTGGACCGGGGAGCTGTTTTTT. It translates to CASSEGWTGELFF. The chain has TRBV7-6 and TRBJ2-2, with D tentatively TRBD1 or TRBD2 (5 bases each). The V end lost 5 bases, the J end lost 5 bases, and 9 bases lay between the germline ends. Germline lookup yields CDR1 SGHVS and CDR2 FNYEAQ. This CDR3 has 13 residues.

This clonotype was observed once. The chain carries TRBV4-1 and TRBJ1-5, with 9 positions matching TRBD1. The germline gives CDR1 MGHRA, CDR2 YSYEKL. The CDR3 sequence is 16 residues long. With V trimmed by 3 bases and J by 3 bases, 6 bases remained unmatched. CDR3 sequence: CASSQPGQGPNQPQHF. CDR3 nucleotide sequence: TGCGCCAGCAGCCAGCCGGGACAGGGTCCCAATCAGCCCCAGCATTTT.

The rearrangement uses TRBV12-3 or TRBV12-4 and TRBJ2-5; TRBD2 matches at 8 bases. The CDR3 totals 13 residues. Germline trimming cut 2 bases from V and 5 bases from J; bases unmatched to any gene: 1. CDR3 bases: TGTGCCAGCAGTTTACGGGGGGGGGAGACCCAGTACTTC. Translated, it gives CASSLRGGETQYF.

This chain links TRBV6-2 or TRBV6-3 with TRBJ1-1; D is uncertain. This CDR3 has 16 amino acids. Germline values: CDR1 MNHEY, CDR2 SVGEGT. V shed 2 bases and J shed 4 bases, with 17 bases lying between them. CDR3 in amino acids: CASSYHSGRSRTEAFF. CDR3 sequence (DNA): TGTGCCAGCAGTTACCACAGTGGAAGGTCGCGCACTGAAGCTTTCTTT.

The chain uses TRBV15 and TRBJ1-2; a weak D match, TRBD1 (5 bases). V was trimmed by 4 bases and J by 3 bases, leaving 12 bases between them. Looked up from germline, CDR1 is LNHNV and CDR2 is YYDKDF (reference sequence). This CDR3 contains 14 residues. CDR3 nucleotides: TGTGCCACCAGCAAACGGGGCAGCTACTATGGCTACACCTTC. This gives the protein CATSKRGSYYGYTF. The full variable domain, completed using reference TRBV15 and TRBJ1-2, is DAMVIQNPRYQVTQFGKPVTLSCSQTLNHNVMYWYQQKSSQAPKLLFHYYDKDFNNEADTPDNFQSRRPNTSFCFLDIRSPGLGDTAMYLCATSKRGSYYGYTFGSGTRLTVV.

This clonotype was seen more than once but under ten times. The chain has TRBV6-6 and TRBJ2-7; D tentatively fits TRBD1 or TRBD2 (5 bases each). The V gene lost 6 bases and the J gene lost 1 base, with 13 bases spanning the gap. CDR1 and CDR2 from the germline V gene are MNHNY and SVGAGI (reference sequence). The CDR3 is made up of 14 amino acids. As DNA, the CDR3 is TGTGCCAGCAGCCGAAGGGGAGTATCCTACGAGCAGTACGTC. It codes for CASSRRGVSYEQYV.

This rearrangement joins TRBV27 to TRBJ1-1; D is ambiguous. The CDR3 has 13 residues. V shed 3 bases and J shed 1 base, with 6 bases lying between them. The germline V gene has CDR1 MNHEY and CDR2 SMNVEV (reference sequence). The CDR3 loop reads CASSFNPNTEAFF. The CDR3 coding sequence is TGTGCCAGCAGTTTCAACCCGAACACTGAAGCTTTCTTT.

The genes are TRBV7-9 and TRBJ2-7; D is perhaps TRBD1 or TRBD2 (5 bases each). The CDR3 has 14 amino acids. Trimming pared 7 bases from V and 6 bases from J, leaving 19 bases between. Germline loops: CDR1 SEHNR, CDR2 FQNEAQ (reference sequence). As DNA, the CDR3 is TGTGCCAGCACCCCTCCGGGGCTACTCGGCGAGCAGTACGTC. Amino acids: CASTPPGLLGEQYV.